These T cell receptor beta chains were read from a single sample in a study of blood T cells in healthy people across ages. TCRdb recomputed calls from the 5' RACE reads with MiXCR, one row per CDR3 protein. The table has approximately 830,000 distinct CDR3 sequences, approximately 59% seen once; the top ten hold around a quarter. Sequences were obtained from blood. The receptors were gathered from a young man in good health. Each CDR3 is given without its conserved first and last residue. Clone sizes are given selectively: once, few, many, or a class where the clone is expanded.

CDR3 length: 12; V gene: TRBV9; clone size: .; J gene: TRBJ2-7; CDR3 protein: ASSPGAVGGEQY
CDR3 length: 15; V gene: TRBV20-1; clone size: .; J gene: TRBJ2-1; CDR3 protein: SARDGGSGIGYNEQF
CDR3 length: 15; V gene: TRBV10-3; clone size: .; J gene: TRBJ1-2; CDR3 protein: AISESSQQGFNYGYT
CDR3 length: 9; V gene: TRBV20-1; clone size: .; J gene: TRBJ1-2; CDR3 protein: SASRGDGYT
CDR3 length: 14; V gene: TRBV7-2; clone size: few; J gene: TRBJ2-3; CDR3 protein: ASTPWAPSGTDTQY
CDR3 length: 13; V gene: TRBV27; clone size: .; J gene: TRBJ2-7; CDR3 protein: ASRPIGGATYEQY
CDR3 length: 12; V gene: TRBV4-2; clone size: many; J gene: TRBJ2-1; CDR3 protein: ASSRGLAGDEQF
CDR3 length: 9; V gene: TRBV20-1; clone size: .; J gene: TRBJ1-1; CDR3 protein: SGKLNTEAF
CDR3 length: 12; V gene: TRBV5-5; clone size: .; J gene: TRBJ1-5; CDR3 protein: ASSVGQGHQPQH
CDR3 length: 13; V gene: TRBV5-1; clone size: .; J gene: .; CDR3 protein: ASSLEAALSGEQY
CDR3 length: 16; V gene: TRBV10-3; clone size: few; J gene: TRBJ2-3; CDR3 protein: AISEERLAGAFTDTQY
CDR3 length: 11; V gene: TRBV4-3; clone size: few; J gene: TRBJ2-7; CDR3 protein: ASSQDYLGGKY
CDR3 length: 14; V gene: TRBV9; clone size: .; J gene: TRBJ1-6; CDR3 protein: ASSWDRESGNSPLH
CDR3 length: 11; V gene: TRBV20-1; clone size: .; J gene: TRBJ2-7; CDR3 protein: SARDTGAYEQY
CDR3 length: 14; V gene: TRBV4-3; clone size: few; J gene: TRBJ2-1; CDR3 protein: ASSHEPGTGRNEQF